These T cell receptor beta chains were read from a single sample in a study of neoadjuvant anti-PD-1 for oral cavity cancer. Profiled with immunoSEQ multiplex PCR; TCRdb holds only in-frame clones, not every one. This sample has tens of thousands of clones, with over 70% found just once. Sequences were derived from PBMCs, sampled before nivolumab (anti-PD-1) treatment. Every receptor here comes from a person aged 35-79 years with oral cavity squamous cell carcinoma. Both conserved end residues are part of each CDR3. The D gene is left open where the match is weak. Where a row states a size, it is once, few, many or the class of an expanded clone; other rows omit it.

>.|TRBV11-2|.|TRBJ2-1
TGTGCCAGCAGCTTGGAGATAGGCGCTGAGCAGTTCTTC
CASSLEIGAEQFF
>TRBD1|TRBV7-3|.|TRBJ2-2
TGTGCCAGCAGCACGGGACAGTTGGGCGGGGAGCTGTTTTTT
CASSTGQLGGELFF
>.|TRBV2|.|TRBJ1-1
TGTGCCAGTCGGAGGATGAACACTGAAGCTTTCTTT
CASRRMNTEAFF
>.|TRBV7-8|.|TRBJ2-5
TGTGCCAGCAGCTTAATGGGCGCTCGGCAAGAGACCCAGTACTTC
CASSLMGARQETQYF
>.|TRBV29-1|few|TRBJ1-1
TGCAGCGTTTCTCCGTGGGGGATGATCAACACTGAAGCTTTCTTT
CSVSPWGMINTEAFF
>TRBD2|TRBV27|.|TRBJ2-1
TGTGCCAGCAGTTTATACCAGGGACTAGCGGGGAGCTCCTACAATGAGCAGTTCTTC
CASSLYQGLAGSSYNEQFF
>TRBD1|TRBV27|.|TRBJ1-2
TGTGCCAGCAGTATCGACAGGGCAGGAATCTATGGCTACACCTTC
CASSIDRAGIYGYTF
>.|TRBV10-3|once|TRBJ1-4
TGTGCCATCAGAGAAGGGGGGAAGGACGAAAAACTGTTTTTT
CAIREGGKDEKLFF
>TRBD1|TRBV9|.|TRBJ1-1
TGTGCCAGCAGCGTAGTAGGAGGACAGGGGGACACTGAAGCTTTCTTT
CASSVVGGQGDTEAFF
>.|TRBV19|few|TRBJ1-5
TGTGCCAGTAGTACGGTCAAGAATCAGCCCCAGCATTTT
CASSTVKNQPQHF
>.|TRBV7-8|.|TRBJ2-5
TGTGCCAGCAGGGTCACCGGAGGAGAAGAGACCCAGTACTTC
CASRVTGGEETQYF
>.|TRBV10-3|.|TRBJ2-3
TGTGCCATCAGAAGGGGGGCCGACACAGATACGCAGTATTTT
CAIRRGADTDTQYF
>.|TRBV11-2|.|TRBJ2-3
TGTGCCAGCAGCGTTGACCGGGACCGCACAGATACGCAGTATTTT
CASSVDRDRTDTQYF
>.|TRBV13|.|TRBJ2-7
TGTGCCAGCAGCTTACCCCCCTTCCAGGGCGGGTCCTACGAGCAGTACTTC
CASSLPPFQGGSYEQYF
>.|TRBV28|.|TRBJ1-2
TGTGCCAGCAGTTTGCCAGTCTACTATGGCTACACCTTC
CASSLPVYYGYTF
>.|TRBV5-1|.|TRBJ1-2
TGCGCCAGCAGCTTGGATTTTCGGGTTGGCAGGGTCGGAGGCTACACCTTC
CASSLDFRVGRVGGYTF
>.|TRBV10-3|.|TRBJ2-1
TGTGCCATCAGTGACGGGACACAAGAAAACAATGAGCAGTTCTTC
CAISDGTQENNEQFF
>.|TRBV2|.|TRBJ2-4
TGTGCCAGCCAATACAGTGTAGCCAAAAACATTCAGTACTTC
CASQYSVAKNIQYF
>.|TRBV7-9|once|TRBJ1-1
TGTGCCAGCAGCCTTCACTCAGTGGGCGACACTGAAGCTTTCTTT
CASSLHSVGDTEAFF
>.|TRBV29-1|few|TRBJ1-1
TGCAGCGCAAGTAACATGAACACTGAAGCTTTCTTT
CSASNMNTEAFF
>.|TRBV19|.|TRBJ1-5
TGTGCCAGTAGTGCCTCGACTGTTTTGCCCCAGCATTTT
CASSASTVLPQHF
>TRBD1|TRBV9|.|TRBJ1-5
TGTGCCAGCAGCGTCGGGGACAGGGCGGAACAGCCCCAGCATTTT
CASSVGDRAEQPQHF
>.|TRBV7-9|.|TRBJ1-1
TGTGCCAGCAGACAGGGCGGGGGCACTGAAGCTTTCTTT
CASRQGGGTEAFF
>TRBD2|TRBV6-5|.|TRBJ2-2
TGTGCCAGCTACTTCCAAGCGGGGTATGCCGGGGAGCTGTTTTTT
CASYFQAGYAGELFF
>.|TRBV9|.|TRBJ2-1
TGTGCCAGCAGCGTAGGAGGGGTGGATGGGGATGAGCAGTTCTTC
CASSVGGVDGDEQFF
>TRBD2|TRBV30|.|TRBJ2-7
TGTGCCTGGAGCCGGACTAGCGGGGCCTACGAGCAGTACTTC
CAWSRTSGAYEQYF
>TRBD1|TRBV5-4|.|TRBJ2-1
TGTGCCAGCAGCTTGGGACAGTCTCAGGGGGAGTTCTTC
CASSLGQSQGEFF
>.|TRBV5-4|.|TRBJ2-2
TGTGCCAGCAGCTTGGCTGATTCCGGGGAGCTGTTTTTT
CASSLADSGELFF
>.|TRBV7-8|few|TRBJ1-2
TGTGCCAGCAGCTTAGGGACTCCACCTCGGACCTTC
CASSLGTPPRTF
>.|TRBV19|.|TRBJ1-5
TGTGCCAGTAGGGACGGAAATGGCAATCAGCCCCAGCATTTT
CASRDGNGNQPQHF
>TRBD1|TRBV29-1|.|TRBJ1-4
TGCAGCGTGGGACAGGGCGAAAAACTGTTTTTT
CSVGQGEKLFF
>.|TRBV29-1|.|TRBJ2-5
TGCAGCGTTGATGTTCTGGAGGACTGGGAAGAGACCCAGTACTTC
CSVDVLEDWEETQYF
>.|TRBV4-2|once|TRBJ1-2
TGTGCCAGCAGCACCTTCGGGGGTAAAAGGGATGGCTACACCTTC
CASSTFGGKRDGYTF
>TRBD1|TRBV7-6|.|TRBJ2-7
TGTGCCAGCAGCTTAGGGGGACAGGGGGCTGTGGAGCAGTACTTC
CASSLGGQGAVEQYF
>TRBD1|TRBV11-2|.|TRBJ1-1
TGTGCCAGCAGCACCAGGGGGGTACCCACTGAAGCTTTCTTT
CASSTRGVPTEAFF
>.|TRBV19|.|TRBJ1-5
TGTGCCAGTAGTATGGCCGACCTTAGCAATCAGCCCCAGCATTTT
CASSMADLSNQPQHF
>.|TRBV5-3|.|TRBJ2-3
TGTGCCAGAAGCTTGGCATCCGGGGGCCCGAGCACAGATACGCAGTATTTT
CARSLASGGPSTDTQYF
>TRBD1|TRBV2|.|TRBJ2-5
TGTGCCAGCGCAGGACAGGGTATACAAGAGACCCAGTACTTC
CASAGQGIQETQYF
>.|TRBV28|.|TRBJ1-3
TGTGCCAGCAGCGGCAGGGGTTCTGGAAACACCATATATTTT
CASSGRGSGNTIYF
>.|TRBV2|.|TRBJ1-2
TGTGCCACCGATGAAGGCCGGGCGGGGGCCTATGGCTACACCTTC
CATDEGRAGAYGYTF
>TRBD1|TRBV28|.|TRBJ1-1
TGTGCCAGCAGCCCCCCGGACAGGCGCGGGACTGAAGCTTTCTTT
CASSPPDRRGTEAFF
>.|TRBV7-9|once|TRBJ2-1
TGTGCCAGCAGCCTCGAGGGGTTCTACAATGAGCAGTTCTTC
CASSLEGFYNEQFF
>TRBD2|TRBV7-9|.|TRBJ2-7
TGTGCCAGCAGCTTAGGGGTGATGCGGCGGGAGGCGGGGGAGCAGTACTTC
CASSLGVMRREAGEQYF
>.|TRBV15|.|TRBJ2-5
TGTGCCACCAGCAGCCCTAGCGTCGACCAAGAGACCCAGTACTTC
CATSSPSVDQETQYF
>.|TRBV6-1|.|TRBJ2-5
TGTGCCAGCAGTGAAATACCGGGCTCACAAGAGACCCAGTACTTC
CASSEIPGSQETQYF
>.|TRBV9|.|TRBJ1-2
TGTGCCAGCAGCATAAGTAACTATGGCTACACCTTC
CASSISNYGYTF
>.|TRBV6-1|.|TRBJ2-6
TGTGCCAGCAGGCCAGGGGACTCTGGGGCCAACGTCCTGACTTTC
CASRPGDSGANVLTF
>.|TRBV7-8|.|TRBJ1-5
TGTGCCAGCAGCTCCCTCATACGAGCTAGCAATCAGCCCCAGCATTTT
CASSSLIRASNQPQHF